The 10 T cell receptor beta chains given below trace back to one sample, sequenced in a study of early T cells in non-severe SARS-CoV-2 infection. TCRdb re-analysed the 5' RACE reads in MiXCR, keeping a single row per CDR3 protein. The repertoire holds about 60,000 distinct CDR3 sequences, with about an eighth as singletons. Sequenced sample: whole blood. These receptors all come from an adult who was a healthcare worker with PCR-confirmed SARS-CoV-2 infection or an uninfected control (not recorded which).

In its sample, this clonotype was seen a few times. In DNA, the CDR3 is TGCAGTGCTGGAAATCCTGGACAGACAGACTATGGCTACACCTTC. Its translation: CSAGNPGQTDYGYTF. This rearrangement joins TRBV20-1 to TRBJ1-2; possible D gene TRBD1, 6 bases. V lost 5 bases and J 3 bases, leaving 19 bases between the germline ends. The CDR3 is 15 residues long. Germline V gives CDR1 DFQATT, CDR2 SNEGSKA (reference sequence).

The rearrangement uses TRBV27 and TRBJ2-7, with D perhaps matching TRBD1 or TRBD2 (6 bases each). CDR3 length equals 17 residues. V lost 6 bases, J lost 1 base, and 22 bases lay in between. CDR1 and CDR2 from the germline V gene are MNHEY and SMNVEV (reference sequence). CDR3 DNA sequence: TGTGCCAGCAGCTTCATTGGTCCCGGGGGCGCATCCTACGAGCAGTACTTC. Encoded protein: CASSFIGPGGASYEQYF.

This clonotype has only a few counts. The chain is built from TRBV7-6 and TRBJ1-1, with D perhaps TRBD1 (5 bases). CDR1 is SGHVS and CDR2 is FNYEAQ in the germline V gene. The length of the CDR3 is 12 residues. The V end lost 2 bases, the J end lost 11 bases, and 12 bases lay between the germline ends. The CDR3 region has the DNA TGTGCCAGCAGCTTATTCGGGGGACCGGCTTTCTTT. This sequence encodes CASSLFGGPAFF.

The DNA for the CDR3 is TGTGCCAGCTCACCACCCGGGGGGGACTACAATGAGCAGTTCTTC. Protein: CASSPPGGDYNEQFF. V is TRBV18 and J is TRBJ2-1, with 8 bases matching TRBD2. This CDR3 is 15 amino acids long. CDR1 is KGHSH and CDR2 is LQKENI in the germline V gene. Trimming at V came to 0 bases and at J to 3 bases, leaving 1 base not matched to a gene.

This clonotype has a handful of counts. The chain uses TRBV11-2 and TRBJ2-3; 8 bases fit TRBD2. CDR3 size: 18 residues. Germline CDR1 and CDR2: SGHAT and FQNNGV. V lost 1 base to trimming and J lost 2 bases; unmatched junction nucleotides: 11. CDR3 amino acids: CASSLGGLRGVNTDTQYF. The CDR3 region has the DNA TGTGCCAGCAGCTTAGGAGGTTTGCGGGGGGTAAACACAGATACGCAGTATTTT. The full variable domain, completed using reference TRBV11-2 and TRBJ2-3, is EAGVAQSPRYKIIEKRQSVAFWCNPISGHATLYWYQQILGQGPKLLIQFQNNGVVDDSQLPKDRFSAERLKGVDSTLKIQPAKLEDSAVYLCASSLGGLRGVNTDTQYFGPGTRLTVL.

The chain employs TRBV7-9 and TRBJ1-2; D not certain. The germline V and J ends were trimmed by 1 base and 7 bases, with 10 bases remaining between them. The CDR3 is made up of 13 amino acids. Germline values: CDR1 SEHNR, CDR2 FQNEAQ (reference sequence). The DNA of the CDR3 is TGTGCCAGCAGCTTAGTTGGGAGCGGTGGCTACACCTTC. This codes for CASSLVGSGGYTF.

This clonotype was counted many times. V is TRBV2 and J is TRBJ1-1; D is undetermined. In germline, CDR1 is SNHLY, CDR2 FYNNEI. V was trimmed by 7 bases and J by 0 bases, leaving 15 bases between them. CDR3 length: 15 amino acids. Here the CDR3 reads CASTKTPSVNTEAFF. CDR3 coding DNA: TGTGCCAGCACCAAAACACCATCGGTGAACACTGAAGCTTTCTTT.

In its sample, this clonotype was seen a few times. This chain uses TRBV18 with TRBJ2-7; 11 bases are a match to TRBD2. The CDR3 consists of 13 residues. The V segment lost 8 bases and the J segment 6 bases; nucleotides outside the gene matches: 6. CDR1 and CDR2 from the germline V gene are KGHSH and LQKENI. As DNA, the CDR3 is TGTGCCAGCACTCCTGGACTAGCGGGCGAGCAGTACTTC. Translated: CASTPGLAGEQYF.

This clonotype was detected only a few times. The chain joins TRBV10-3 to TRBJ2-1; D may be TRBD2 (6 bases). V dropped 6 bases and J dropped 2 bases, with 14 bases sitting between them. Per the germline V gene, CDR1 is ENHRY and CDR2 is SYGVKD. This CDR3 has 15 amino acids. In DNA, the CDR3 is TGTGCCATCAGCAAGGGAGGCGAGGCCTACAATGAGCAGTTCTTC. Protein sequence: CAISKGGEAYNEQFF.

This clonotype showed up just a few times. The chain's CDR3 is CASTFGGGTETQYF. As DNA, the CDR3 is TGTGCCAGCACCTTCGGGGGAGGCACAGAGACCCAGTACTTC. This rearrangement joins TRBV7-9 to TRBJ2-5; D possibly corresponds to TRBD2 (6 bases). The CDR3 sequence is 14 residues long. Per germline, CDR1 SEHNR and CDR2 FQNEAQ (reference sequence). Trimming took off 7 bases at V and 4 bases at J, with 16 bases between the two ends.